This T cell receptor (beta chain) was sequenced in a study of blood T cell repertoires in COVID-19. Study information: Nucleic acid was either cDNA or gDNA, and it came from T cells, B-cell-depleted T cells, or PBMCs.

Measured with immunoSEQ multiplex PCR; TCRdb has only the in-frame clones, and not every one. The table has a few hundred thousand clones, around nine tenths seen once. The CDR3 sequence is 16 residues long. The J segment lost 6 bases and the V segment lost 7 bases, leaving 17 bases of the junction unmatched. The germline CDR1 and CDR2 sequences are SGHDT and YYEEEE. Sequenced material: peripheral blood. This clonotype was sampled from a man in his sixties who had recovered from COVID-19. The V call is TRBV5-6, the J call TRBJ1-2, with 8 positions matching TRBD1. This CDR3 is CASRPRITGGMDGYTF. The CDR3 region has the DNA TGTGCCAGCCGCCCACGAATAACAGGGGGAATGGATGGCTACACCTTC.